This T cell receptor beta chain was sequenced in a study of blood T cell repertoires in COVID-19. Study in general: Donors in the United States, Italy and Spain gave samples during acute or convalescent COVID-19. From T cells, B-cell-depleted T cells, or PBMCs came the material, which was cDNA or gDNA.

Each participant's cohort was designated according to participant-reported clinical history. Method: immunoSEQ multiplex PCR; TCRdb's copy keeps in-frame clones and lacks some. The sample contains a few hundred thousand clones, roughly 77% of which appear only once. The CDR3 is made up of 13 amino acids. The germline V and J ends were trimmed by 1 base and 4 bases, with 7 bases remaining between them. The germline V gene has CDR1 SGHAT and CDR2 FQNNGV. J is TRBJ1-1 and V is TRBV11-2; D gene unclear. The sample taken for sequencing was PBMCs or T cells enriched from blood (not recorded which). The clonotype originates from a middle-aged man who had recovered from COVID-19. The CDR3 nucleotides read TGTGCCAGCAGCTTAGTCAGAAGCACTGAAGCTTTCTTT. This encodes CASSLVRSTEAFF.